This passage covers 8 T cell receptor beta chains from one sample sequenced in a study of T cells in tuberculosis. Assay used: immunoSEQ multiplex PCR; TCRdb lists only in-frame clones, some missing. The data contain nearly 60,000 clones, approximately 88% of them singletons. Cells were sorted from thawed PBMC rested overnight and stained with GMM-loaded CD1B tetramer, viability dye and anti-CD3. The lipid loaded on the CD1B tetramers was C32 glucose monomycolate from Rhodococcus equi. The specimen was CD1b-GMM tetramer-negative cells sorted from PBMCs. These receptors came from an adult woman with latent tuberculosis.

The chain has TRBV18 and TRBJ1-5, with 11 bases lining up with TRBD1. Germline V gives CDR1 KGHSH, CDR2 LQKENI. This CDR3 has 15 residues. Losses at the gene ends were 3 bases for V and 4 bases for J; bases not matched to a gene: 2. CDR3 region: CASSPGQGANQPQHF. CDR3 DNA: TGTGCCAGCTCACCCGGACAGGGGGCAAATCAGCCCCAGCATTTT. Complete variable domain (other parts from reference TRBV18 and TRBJ1-5): NAGVMQNPRHLVRRRGQEARLRCSPMKGHSHVYWYRQLPEEGLKFMVYLQKENIIDESGMPKERFSAEFPKEGPSILRIQQVVRGDSAAYFCASSPGQGANQPQHFGDGTRLSIL.

The sample holds one count of this clone. The rearrangement links TRBV6-5 to TRBJ1-1, with a tentative D call TRBD1 (5 bases). CDR1 and CDR2 from the germline V gene are MNHEY and SVGAGI. Deletions cut 8 bases from V and 4 bases from J, with 11 bases between. This CDR3 comprises 12 residues. This CDR3 is CASRRGGTEAFF. In DNA, the CDR3 is TGTGCCAGCCGGAGGGGAGGCACTGAAGCTTTCTTT.

This clone occurred a few times. The genes are TRBV7-9 and TRBJ2-2, with TRBD2 identical over 10 bases. The CDR3 length is 16 residues. Trimming cost V 1 base and J 7 bases; bases outside gene matches: 6. Germline assignment: CDR1 SEHNR and CDR2 FQNEAQ (reference sequence). The CDR3 nucleotides are TGTGCCAGCAGCTTAGAAGCGGGAGGGCCTGTCGGGGAGCTGTTTTTT. Protein: CASSLEAGGPVGELFF.

This clone occurred a few times. The chain combines TRBV21-1 with TRBJ2-1; TRBD2, the table's D call, was not compared with the DNA. TRBV21-1 is described as a pseudogene. CDR3 size: 13 residues. This chain's CDR3 is CASRRSSGGAQFF. The DNA of the CDR3 is TGTGCCAGCAGAAGAAGCTCCGGGGGGGCGCAGTTCTTC.

The chain recombines TRBV9 with TRBJ2-5; 9 nucleotides line up with TRBD2. The CDR3 spans 16 residues. Germline CDR1 SGDLS, CDR2 YYNGEE. Trimming removed 0 bases from V and 5 bases from J; junction bases left unmatched: 8. The CDR3 loop is CASSVEVAGALETQYF. CDR3 in DNA: TGTGCCAGCAGCGTAGAGGTAGCGGGGGCGTTGGAGACCCAGTACTTC.

The genes are TRBV7-9 and TRBJ1-2; TRBD1 matches at 8 bases. The CDR3 consists of 14 residues. Trimming took 3 bases from V and 4 from J; bases not matched to a gene: 4. Germline assignment: CDR1 SEHNR and CDR2 FQNEAQ (reference sequence). CDR3 residues: CASSFPDRAYGYTF. The CDR3 DNA reads as TGTGCCAGCAGCTTTCCGGACAGGGCCTATGGCTACACCTTC.

The chain carries TRBV27 and TRBJ1-4; D is unresolved. The V gene's germline CDR1 is MNHEY and CDR2 SMNVEV (reference sequence). The CDR3 has 14 amino acids. The V and J ends lost 4 bases and 3 bases respectively, with 9 bases between them. The DNA for the CDR3 is TGTGCCAGCAGTTCCGGTTCCGCTAATGAAAAACTGTTTTTT. Translation: CASSSGSANEKLFF.

This clone is a singleton in its sample. This chain uses TRBV29-1 with TRBJ2-1, with 7 bases matching TRBD2. This CDR3 has 13 amino acids. The germline V gene has CDR1 SQVTM and CDR2 ANQGSEA. After removal of 4 bases from V and 5 bases from J, the junction contained 5 bases not matched to a gene. CDR3 sequence (DNA): TGCAGCGTTGGGCTAGCGGATAACAATGAGCAGTTCTTC. It is translated as CSVGLADNNEQFF.